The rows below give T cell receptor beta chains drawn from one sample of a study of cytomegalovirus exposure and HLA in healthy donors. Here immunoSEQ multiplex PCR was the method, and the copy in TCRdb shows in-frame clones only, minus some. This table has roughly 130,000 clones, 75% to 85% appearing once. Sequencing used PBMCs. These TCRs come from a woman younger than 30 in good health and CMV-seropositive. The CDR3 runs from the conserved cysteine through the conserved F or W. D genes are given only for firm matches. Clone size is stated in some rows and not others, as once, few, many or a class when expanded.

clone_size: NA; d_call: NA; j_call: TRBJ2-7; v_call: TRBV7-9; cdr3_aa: CASSPVVEYEQYF; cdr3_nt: TGTGCCAGCAGCCCCGTGGTGGAGTACGAGCAGTACTTC
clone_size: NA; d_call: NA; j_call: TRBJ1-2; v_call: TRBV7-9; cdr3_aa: CASSFQAVNYGYTF; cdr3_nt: TGTGCCAGCAGCTTTCAAGCGGTTAACTATGGCTACACCTTC
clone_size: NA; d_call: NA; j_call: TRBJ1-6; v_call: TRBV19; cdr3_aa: CASSISPRGSPLHF; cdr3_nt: TGTGCCAGTAGTATTTCTCCCCGGGGTTCACCCCTCCACTTT
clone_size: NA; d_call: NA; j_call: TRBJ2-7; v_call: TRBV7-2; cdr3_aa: CASSLAGGYEQYF; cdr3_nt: TGTGCCAGCAGCTTAGCAGGCGGCTACGAGCAGTACTTC
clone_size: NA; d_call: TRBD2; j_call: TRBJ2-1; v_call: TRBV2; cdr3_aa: CASSVAGGAYNEQFF; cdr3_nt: TGTGCCAGCAGTGTCGCGGGGGGGGCCTACAATGAGCAGTTCTTC
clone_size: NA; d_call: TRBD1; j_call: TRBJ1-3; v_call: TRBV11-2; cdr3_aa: CASSFGDRVYSGNTIYF; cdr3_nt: TGTGCCAGCAGCTTCGGGGACAGGGTCTATTCCGGAAACACCATATATTTT
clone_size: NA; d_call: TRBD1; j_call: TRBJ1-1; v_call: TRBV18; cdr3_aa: CASSPQGAGSEAFF; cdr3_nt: TGTGCCAGCTCACCTCAGGGGGCAGGTTCTGAAGCTTTCTTT
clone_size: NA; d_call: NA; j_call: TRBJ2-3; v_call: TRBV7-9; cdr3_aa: CASSLAQDTQYF; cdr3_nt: TGTGCCAGCAGCTTAGCGCAGGATACGCAGTATTTT
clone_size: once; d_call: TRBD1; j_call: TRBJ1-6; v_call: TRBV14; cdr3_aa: CASSTWTGGYSPLHF; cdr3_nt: TGTGCCAGCAGCACTTGGACAGGGGGATATTCACCCCTCCACTTT
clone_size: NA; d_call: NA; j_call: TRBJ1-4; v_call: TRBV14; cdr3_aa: CASSQGESEKLFF; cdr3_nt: TGTGCCAGCAGCCAAGGCGAATCCGAAAAACTGTTTTTT
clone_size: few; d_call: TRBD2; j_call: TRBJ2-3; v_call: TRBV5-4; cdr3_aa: CASSFPSGTTDTQYF; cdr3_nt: TGTGCCAGCAGCTTCCCCAGCGGGACCACAGATACGCAGTATTTT
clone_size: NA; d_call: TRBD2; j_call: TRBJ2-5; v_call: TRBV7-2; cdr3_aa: CASSLERGGGYGKTQYF; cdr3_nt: TGTGCCAGCAGCTTAGAAAGGGGCGGGGGGTACGGGAAGACCCAGTACTTC
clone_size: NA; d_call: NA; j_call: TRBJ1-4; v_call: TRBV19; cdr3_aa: CASNFGTTNEKLFF; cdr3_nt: TGTGCCAGTAATTTCGGTACTACTAATGAAAAACTGTTTTTT
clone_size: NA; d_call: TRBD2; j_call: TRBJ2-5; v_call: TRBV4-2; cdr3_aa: CASSQDLAGGRETQYF; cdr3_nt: TGTGCCAGCAGCCAAGATCTAGCGGGGGGCAGAGAGACCCAGTACTTC
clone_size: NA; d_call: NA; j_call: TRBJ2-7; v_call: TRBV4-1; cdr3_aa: CASSQGNRIDPVYF; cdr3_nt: TGCGCCAGCAGCCAAGGGAACAGGATCGACCCGGTGTACTTC
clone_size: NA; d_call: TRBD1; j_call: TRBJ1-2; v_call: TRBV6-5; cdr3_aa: CASSAGQGYYGYTF; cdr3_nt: TGTGCCAGCAGTGCGGGACAGGGGTACTATGGCTACACCTTC
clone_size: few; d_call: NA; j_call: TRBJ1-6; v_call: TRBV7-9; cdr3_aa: CASSLEGNSPLHF; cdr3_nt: TGTGCCAGCAGCTTAGAGGGGAATTCACCCCTCCACTTT
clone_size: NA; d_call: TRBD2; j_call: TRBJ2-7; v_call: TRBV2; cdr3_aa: CASRDGLAYEQYF; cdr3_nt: TGTGCCAGCAGAGACGGACTAGCCTACGAGCAGTACTTC
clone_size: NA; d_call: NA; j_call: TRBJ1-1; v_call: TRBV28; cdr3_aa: CASREGMNTEAFF; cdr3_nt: TGTGCCAGCCGTGAGGGCATGAACACTGAAGCTTTCTTT
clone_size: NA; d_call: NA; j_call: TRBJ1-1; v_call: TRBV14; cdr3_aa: CASSQGGPVNTEAFF; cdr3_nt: TGTGCCAGCAGCCAAGGTGGGCCAGTCAACACTGAAGCTTTCTTT
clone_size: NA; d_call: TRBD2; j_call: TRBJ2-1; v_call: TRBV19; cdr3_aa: CASSPSGGATEQFF; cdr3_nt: TGTGCCAGTAGTCCTAGCGGGGGGGCCACTGAGCAGTTCTTC
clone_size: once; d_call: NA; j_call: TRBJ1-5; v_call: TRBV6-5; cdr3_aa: CASRRGGLNQPQHF; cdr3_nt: TGTGCCAGCAGGCGGGGCGGTCTCAATCAGCCCCAGCATTTT
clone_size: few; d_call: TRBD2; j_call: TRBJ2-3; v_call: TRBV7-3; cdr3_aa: CASSPPAGLAGSGGTQYF; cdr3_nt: TGTGCCAGCAGCCCCCCGGCAGGTCTAGCGGGGTCTGGGGGTACGCAGTATTTT
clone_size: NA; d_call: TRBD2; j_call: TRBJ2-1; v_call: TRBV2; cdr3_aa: CASSQKQAGSPYNEQFF; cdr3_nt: TGTGCCAGCAGTCAAAAGCAAGCGGGGTCCCCCTACAATGAGCAGTTCTTC
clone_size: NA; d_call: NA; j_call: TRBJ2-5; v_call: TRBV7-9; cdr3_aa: CASLQGNQEAQYF; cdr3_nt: TGTGCCAGCCTCCAGGGGAACCAAGAGGCCCAGTACTTC
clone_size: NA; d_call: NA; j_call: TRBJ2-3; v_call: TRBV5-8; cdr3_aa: CASGSGGRTQYF; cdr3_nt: TGTGCCAGCGGATCCGGGGGACGTACGCAGTATTTT
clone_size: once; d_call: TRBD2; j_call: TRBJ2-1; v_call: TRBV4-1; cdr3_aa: CASSQEIGGLVGHNEQFF; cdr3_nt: TGCGCCAGCAGCCAAGAAATAGGAGGACTAGTTGGTCACAATGAGCAGTTCTTC
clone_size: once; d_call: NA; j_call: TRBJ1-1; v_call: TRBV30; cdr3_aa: CAYRIMNTEAFF; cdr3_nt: TGTGCCTACAGGATCATGAACACTGAAGCTTTCTTT
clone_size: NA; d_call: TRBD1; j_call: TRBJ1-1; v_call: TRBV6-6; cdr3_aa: CASRRDRSTEAFF; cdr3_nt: TGTGCCAGCAGGCGGGACAGGTCCACTGAAGCTTTCTTT
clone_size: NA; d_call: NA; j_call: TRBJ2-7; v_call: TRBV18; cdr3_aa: CASSPLSGGLYEQYF; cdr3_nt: TGTGCCAGCTCACCACTCTCAGGTGGGCTCTACGAGCAGTACTTC
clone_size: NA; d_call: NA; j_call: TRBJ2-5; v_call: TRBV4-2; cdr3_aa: CASSQVRESPGTQYF; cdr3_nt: TGTGCCAGCAGCCAAGTACGAGAGTCCCCAGGGACCCAGTACTTC
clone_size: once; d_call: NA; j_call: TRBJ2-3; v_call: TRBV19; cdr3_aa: CASSIAPVGTDTQYF; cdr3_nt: TGTGCCAGTAGTATAGCCCCGGTGGGCACAGATACGCAGTATTTT
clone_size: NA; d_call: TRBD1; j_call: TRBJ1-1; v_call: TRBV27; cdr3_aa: CATMIGGASHLFF; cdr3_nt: TGTGCCACAATGATAGGGGGCGCGTCTCACCTTTTCTTT
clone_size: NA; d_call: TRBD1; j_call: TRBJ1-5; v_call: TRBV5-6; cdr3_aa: CASSRGQYSNQPQHF; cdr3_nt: TGTGCCAGCAGCCGGGGACAGTATAGCAATCAGCCCCAGCATTTT
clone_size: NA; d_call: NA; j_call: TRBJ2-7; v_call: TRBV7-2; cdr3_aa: CASSTDRGSYEQYF; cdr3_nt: TGTGCCAGCAGCACGGACAGAGGTTCCTACGAGCAGTACTTC
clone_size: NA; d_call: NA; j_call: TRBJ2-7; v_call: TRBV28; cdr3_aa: CASSSFGYYEQYF; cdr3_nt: TGTGCCAGCAGTAGCTTCGGGTATTACGAGCAGTACTTC
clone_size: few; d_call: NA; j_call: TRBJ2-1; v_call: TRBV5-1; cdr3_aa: CASSLALGRVADEQFF; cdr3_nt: TGCGCCAGCAGCTTGGCCTTAGGCAGGGTCGCGGATGAGCAGTTCTTC
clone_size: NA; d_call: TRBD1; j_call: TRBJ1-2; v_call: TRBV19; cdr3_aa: CASSIRGPINYGYTF; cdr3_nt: TGTGCCAGTAGTATCAGGGGGCCCATTAATTATGGCTACACCTTC
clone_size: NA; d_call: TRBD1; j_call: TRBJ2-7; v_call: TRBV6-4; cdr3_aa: CASSDSPGQGYEQYF; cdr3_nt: TGTGCCAGCAGTGACTCGCCCGGACAGGGTTACGAGCAGTACTTC
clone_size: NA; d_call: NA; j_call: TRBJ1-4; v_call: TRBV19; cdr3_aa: CASRGGMGVRGEKLFF; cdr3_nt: TGTGCCAGTAGGGGAGGGATGGGAGTGAGAGGTGAAAAACTGTTTTTT
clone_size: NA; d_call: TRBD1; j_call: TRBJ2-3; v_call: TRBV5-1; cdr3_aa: CASSYRGPSVTDTQYF; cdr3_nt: TGCGCCAGCAGTTACAGGGGACCTTCAGTCACAGATACGCAGTATTTT
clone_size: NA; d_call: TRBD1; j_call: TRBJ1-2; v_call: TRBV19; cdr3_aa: CASSGQGISNYGYTF; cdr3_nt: TGTGCCAGTAGTGGACAGGGGATCTCTAACTATGGCTACACCTTC
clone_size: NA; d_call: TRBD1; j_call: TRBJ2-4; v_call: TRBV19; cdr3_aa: CASSPQGASAKNIQYF; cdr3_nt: TGTGCCAGTAGCCCTCAGGGGGCGTCAGCCAAAAACATTCAGTACTTC
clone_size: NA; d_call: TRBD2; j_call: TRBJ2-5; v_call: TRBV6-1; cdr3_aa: CASSEVAGDQETQYF; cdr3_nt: TGTGCCAGCAGTGAAGTAGCGGGGGACCAAGAGACCCAGTACTTC
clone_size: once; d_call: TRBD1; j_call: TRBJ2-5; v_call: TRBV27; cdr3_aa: CASSLAGGETQYF; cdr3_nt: TGTGCCAGCAGTTTGGCAGGGGGCGAGACCCAGTACTTC
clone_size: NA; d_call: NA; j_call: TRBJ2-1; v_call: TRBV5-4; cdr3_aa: CASSLADNEQFF; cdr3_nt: TGTGCCAGCAGCTTGGCAGACAATGAGCAGTTCTTC
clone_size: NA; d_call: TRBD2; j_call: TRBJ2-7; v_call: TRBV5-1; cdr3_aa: CASSLVAFGTGGYEQYF; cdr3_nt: TGCGCCAGCAGCTTGGTAGCGTTTGGGACGGGGGGATACGAGCAGTACTTC
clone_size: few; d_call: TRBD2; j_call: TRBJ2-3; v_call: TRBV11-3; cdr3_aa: CASSRGLAGGHGDTQYF; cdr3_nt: TGTGCCAGCAGCCGGGGACTAGCGGGGGGCCACGGAGATACGCAGTATTTT
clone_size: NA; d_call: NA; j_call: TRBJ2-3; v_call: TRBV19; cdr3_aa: CASSAKPDTQYF; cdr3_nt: TGTGCCAGTAGTGCTAAGCCAGATACGCAGTATTTT
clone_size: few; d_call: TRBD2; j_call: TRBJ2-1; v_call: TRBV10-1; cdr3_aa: CASREQRGGSEQFF; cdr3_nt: TGCGCCAGCAGAGAACAGCGGGGGGGTAGCGAGCAGTTCTTC
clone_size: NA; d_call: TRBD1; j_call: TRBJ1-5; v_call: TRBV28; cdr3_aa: CASTGQGADQPQHF; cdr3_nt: TGTGCCAGCACCGGGCAGGGGGCCGACCAGCCCCAGCATTTT
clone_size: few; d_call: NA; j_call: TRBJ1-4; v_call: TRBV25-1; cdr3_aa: CASSELGGDEKLFF; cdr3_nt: TGTGCCAGCAGTGAATTAGGGGGAGATGAAAAACTGTTTTTT
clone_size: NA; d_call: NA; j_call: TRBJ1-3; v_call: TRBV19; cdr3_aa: CASRPTAAGNTIYF; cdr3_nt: TGTGCCAGTAGACCTACCGCGGCGGGAAACACCATATATTTT
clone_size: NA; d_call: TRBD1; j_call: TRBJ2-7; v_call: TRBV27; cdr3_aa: CASSPLDRGYEQYF; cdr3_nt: TGTGCCAGCAGTCCACTCGACAGGGGTTACGAGCAGTACTTC